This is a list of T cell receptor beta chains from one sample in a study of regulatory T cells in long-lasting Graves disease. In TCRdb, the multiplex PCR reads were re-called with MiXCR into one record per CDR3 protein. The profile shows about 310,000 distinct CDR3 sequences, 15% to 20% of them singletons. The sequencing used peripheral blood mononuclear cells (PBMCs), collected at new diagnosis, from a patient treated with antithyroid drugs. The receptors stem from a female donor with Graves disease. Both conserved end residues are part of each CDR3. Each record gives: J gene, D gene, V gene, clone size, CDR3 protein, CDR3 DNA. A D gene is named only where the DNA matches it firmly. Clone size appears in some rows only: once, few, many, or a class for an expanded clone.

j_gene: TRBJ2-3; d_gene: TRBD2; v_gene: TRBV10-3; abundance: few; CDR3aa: CAISVAGENTQYF; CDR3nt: TGTGCCATCAGTGTAGCGGGAGAAAATACGCAGTATTTT
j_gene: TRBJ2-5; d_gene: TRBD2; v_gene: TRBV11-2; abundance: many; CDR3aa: CASSLASPPSGPSETQYF; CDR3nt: TGTGCCAGCAGCTTAGCGAGCCCACCTAGCGGACCCTCGGAGACCCAGTACTTC
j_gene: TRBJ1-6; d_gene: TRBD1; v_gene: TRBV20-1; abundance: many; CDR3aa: CSAHHRGYSPLHF; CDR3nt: TGCAGTGCCCACCACAGGGGGTATTCACCCCTCCACTTT
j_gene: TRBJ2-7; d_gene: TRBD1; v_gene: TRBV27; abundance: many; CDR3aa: CASSLSPNRGEQYF; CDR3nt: TGTGCCAGCAGTTTATCCCCAAACAGGGGCGAGCAGTACTTC
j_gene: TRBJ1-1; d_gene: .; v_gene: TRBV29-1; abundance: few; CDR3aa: CSVPSPEAAFF; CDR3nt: TGCAGCGTCCCGAGCCCTGAGGCAGCTTTCTTT
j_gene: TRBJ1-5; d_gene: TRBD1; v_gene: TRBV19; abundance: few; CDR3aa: CASSPDRGNNQPQHF; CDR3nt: TGTGCCAGTAGTCCGGACAGGGGAAACAATCAGCCCCAGCATTTT
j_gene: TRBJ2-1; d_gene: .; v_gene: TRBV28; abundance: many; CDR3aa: CASSLLGKNEQFF; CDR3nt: TGTGCCAGCAGTTTACTGGGGAAGAATGAGCAGTTCTTC
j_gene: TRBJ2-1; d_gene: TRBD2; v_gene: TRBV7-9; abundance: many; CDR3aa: CASSFPPSGSEREQFF; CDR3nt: TGTGCCAGCAGCTTCCCCCCTAGCGGGAGTGAGAGAGAGCAGTTCTTC
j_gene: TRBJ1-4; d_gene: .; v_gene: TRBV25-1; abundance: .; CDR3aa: CASSLTGRVEKLFF; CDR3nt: TGTGCCAGCAGTCTCACAGGGCGTGTTGAAAAACTGTTTTTT
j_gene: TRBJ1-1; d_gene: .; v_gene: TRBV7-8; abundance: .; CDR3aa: CASSLDRVDTEAFF; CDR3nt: TGTGCCAGCAGCTTAGACAGGGTAGACACTGAAGCTTTCTTT
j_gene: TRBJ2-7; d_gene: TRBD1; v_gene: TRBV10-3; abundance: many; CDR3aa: CAISGGQRSSYEQYF; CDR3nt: TGTGCCATCAGTGGGGGACAGCGGAGCTCCTACGAGCAGTACTTC
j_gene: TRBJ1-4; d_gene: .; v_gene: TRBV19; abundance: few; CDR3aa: CASSPRTGAGNEKLFF; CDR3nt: TGTGCCAGTAGTCCCCGGACTGGGGCCGGTAATGAAAAACTGTTTTTT
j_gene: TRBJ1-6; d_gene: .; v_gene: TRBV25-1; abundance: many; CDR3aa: CASSDLYNSPLHF; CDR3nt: TGTGCCAGCAGTGACCTCTATAATTCACCCCTCCACTTT
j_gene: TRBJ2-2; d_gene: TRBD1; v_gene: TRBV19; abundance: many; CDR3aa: CASSIGRGHTGELFF; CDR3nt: TGTGCCAGTAGTATAGGCAGGGGGCACACCGGGGAGCTGTTTTTT
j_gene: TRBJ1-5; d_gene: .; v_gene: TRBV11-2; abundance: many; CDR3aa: CASSLDRNGPQHF; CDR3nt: TGTGCCAGCAGCTTAGATCGTAATGGGCCCCAGCATTTT